Here is one TCR beta chain with its context. The antigen is unknown. The source of the sample is a study of regulatory T cells in long-lasting Graves disease. Study-wide background: Persistent cases took antithyroid drugs over 5 years and stayed TSH receptor antibody positive.

General study results and limits: Less diverse TCR repertoires were seen in persistent Graves' patients than in newly diagnosed ones. Patients with persistent disease showed a bias toward TRBV28, TRBJ1-2 and TRBJ2-5.

Arm-PCR of CDR3 regions and iRepertoire HTBI primers were used to build TCR beta libraries. TCRdb reprocessed the multiplex PCR reads via MiXCR and lists one record per CDR3 protein. The sample yields 350,000 to 450,000 distinct CDR3 sequences, 20% to 25% seen once. Trimming removed 5 bases from V and 4 bases from J; junction bases left unmatched: 6. The CDR3 covers 16 residues. Germline CDR1 and CDR2: SGHRS and YFSETQ. Time point of the sample: persistent/refractory GD, antithyroid drugs over 5 years with positive TRAb. TCR sequences were obtained from RNA taken from PBMCs. This TCR was sampled from a female donor with Graves disease. The rearrangement joins TRBV5-1 to TRBJ2-2; 12 nucleotides match TRBD1. Specimen: peripheral blood mononuclear cells (PBMCs), collected when the disease was refractory, from a patient treated with antithyroid drugs. The CDR3 nucleotides are TGCGCCAGCAGAAAGGGACAGGGGGCTTCCACCGGGGAGCTGTTTTTT. It codes for CASRKGQGASTGELFF.